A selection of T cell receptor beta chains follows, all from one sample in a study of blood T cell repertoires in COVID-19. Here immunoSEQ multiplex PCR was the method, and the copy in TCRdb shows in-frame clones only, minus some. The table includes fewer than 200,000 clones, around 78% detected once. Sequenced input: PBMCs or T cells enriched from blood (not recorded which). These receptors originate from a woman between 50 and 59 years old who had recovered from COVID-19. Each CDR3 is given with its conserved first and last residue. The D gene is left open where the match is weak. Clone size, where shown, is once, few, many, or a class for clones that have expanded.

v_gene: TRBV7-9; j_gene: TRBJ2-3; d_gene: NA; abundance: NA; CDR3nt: TGTGCCAGCAGTCTAACCTCTAATACGCAGTATTTT; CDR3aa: CASSLTSNTQYF
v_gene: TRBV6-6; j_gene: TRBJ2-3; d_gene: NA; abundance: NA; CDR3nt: TGTGCCAGCAGTTACGGTAGCCCTAGCACAGATACGCAGTATTTT; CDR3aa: CASSYGSPSTDTQYF
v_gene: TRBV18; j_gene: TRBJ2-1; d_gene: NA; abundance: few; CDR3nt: TGTGCCAGCTCACCACATTCACTAGGGGGTGGCGATGAGCAGTTCTTC; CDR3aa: CASSPHSLGGGDEQFF
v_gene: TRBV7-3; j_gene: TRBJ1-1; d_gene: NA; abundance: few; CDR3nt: TGTGCCAGCAGCCACGGGGGATCCGCTGAAGCTTTCTTT; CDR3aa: CASSHGGSAEAFF
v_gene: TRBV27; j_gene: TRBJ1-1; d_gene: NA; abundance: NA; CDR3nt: TGTGCCAGCACCCGCTGGACAGACGGCACTGAAGCTTTCTTT; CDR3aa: CASTRWTDGTEAFF
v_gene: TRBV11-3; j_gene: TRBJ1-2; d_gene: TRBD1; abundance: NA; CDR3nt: TGTGCCAGCAGCCCACAGGGGGGGTATGGCTACACCTTC; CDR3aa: CASSPQGGYGYTF
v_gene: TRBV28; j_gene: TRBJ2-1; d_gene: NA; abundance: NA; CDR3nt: TGTGCCACGGGAATGAGGAGGGTTTACAATGAGCAGTTCTTC; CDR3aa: CATGMRRVYNEQFF
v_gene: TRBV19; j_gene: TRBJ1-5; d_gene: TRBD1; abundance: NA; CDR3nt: TGTGCCAGTAGCCGGACAGGGAGCCAGCCCCAGCATTTT; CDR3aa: CASSRTGSQPQHF
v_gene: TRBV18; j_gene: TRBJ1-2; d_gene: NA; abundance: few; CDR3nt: TGTGCCAGCTCATCAACTCTCGGGGGACCGGAAGGCTACACCTTC; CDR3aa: CASSSTLGGPEGYTF
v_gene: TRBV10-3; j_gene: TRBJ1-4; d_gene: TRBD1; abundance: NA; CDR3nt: TGTGCCATCAGTGAGTCGGGACAGGTTCTAAATGAAAAACTGTTTTTT; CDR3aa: CAISESGQVLNEKLFF
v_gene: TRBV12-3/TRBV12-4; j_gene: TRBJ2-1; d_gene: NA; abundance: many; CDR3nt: TGTGCCAGCACCCCTGGGACTCTCGGTGAGCAGTTCTTC; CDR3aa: CASTPGTLGEQFF
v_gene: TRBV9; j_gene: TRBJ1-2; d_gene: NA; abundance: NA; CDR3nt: TGTGCCAGCAGCGGGCATAGAGCGGTCCTGCATGGCTACACCTTC; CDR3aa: CASSGHRAVLHGYTF
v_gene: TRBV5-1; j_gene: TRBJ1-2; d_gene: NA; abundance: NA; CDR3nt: TGCGCCAGCAGCTTGGCCTATACGCCAGGGAAAGATCTGCGGTATGGCTACACCTTC; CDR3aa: CASSLAYTPGKDLRYGYTF
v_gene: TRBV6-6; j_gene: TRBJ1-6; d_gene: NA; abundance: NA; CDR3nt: TGTGCCAGCAGTTCCGGGGTTTCTAATTCACCCCTCCACTTT; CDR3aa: CASSSGVSNSPLHF
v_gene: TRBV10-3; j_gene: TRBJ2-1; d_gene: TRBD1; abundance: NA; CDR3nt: TGTGCCATCAGTCCCAACGACAGGGCTAATGAGCAGTTCTTC; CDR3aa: CAISPNDRANEQFF
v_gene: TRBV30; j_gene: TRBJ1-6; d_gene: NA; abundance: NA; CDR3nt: TGTGCCTGGAGTGTACGGTACTCACCCCTCCACTTT; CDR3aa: CAWSVRYSPLHF
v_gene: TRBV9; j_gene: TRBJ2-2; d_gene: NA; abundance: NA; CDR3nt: TGTGCCAGCACCTGGGGGGGCGCGGGGGTCAACACCGGGGAGCTGTTTTTT; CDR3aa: CASTWGGAGVNTGELFF
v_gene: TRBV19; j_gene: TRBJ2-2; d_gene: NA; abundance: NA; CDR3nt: TGTGCCAGTAGACCGACTGAAGCGAACACCGGGGAGCTGTTTTTT; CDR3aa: CASRPTEANTGELFF
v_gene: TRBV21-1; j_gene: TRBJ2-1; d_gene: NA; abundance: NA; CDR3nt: TGTGCCAGCAGCAAAGGAGGGAATGAGCAGTTCTTC; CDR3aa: CASSKGGNEQFF
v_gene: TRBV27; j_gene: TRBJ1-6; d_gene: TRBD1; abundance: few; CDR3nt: TGTGCCAGCACCACAGGGGTAGGAGTACGGAATTCACCCCTCCACTTT; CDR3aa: CASTTGVGVRNSPLHF
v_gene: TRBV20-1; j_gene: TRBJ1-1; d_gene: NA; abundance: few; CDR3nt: TGCAGTGCTGAACAGAACACTGAAGCTTTCTTT; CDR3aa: CSAEQNTEAFF
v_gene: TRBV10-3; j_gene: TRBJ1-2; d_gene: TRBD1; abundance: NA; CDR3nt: TGTGCCATCAGCGGAGGGACAGGGGACTACTATGGCTACACCTTC; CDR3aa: CAISGGTGDYYGYTF
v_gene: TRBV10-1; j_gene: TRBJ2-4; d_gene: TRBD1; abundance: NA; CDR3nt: TGCGCCAGCAGAGGACAGGGGACCAAAAACATTCAGTACTTC; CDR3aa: CASRGQGTKNIQYF
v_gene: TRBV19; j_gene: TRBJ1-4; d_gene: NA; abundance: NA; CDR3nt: TGTGCCAGTAGTACGACAGACAGAGATGAAAAACTGTTTTTT; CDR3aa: CASSTTDRDEKLFF
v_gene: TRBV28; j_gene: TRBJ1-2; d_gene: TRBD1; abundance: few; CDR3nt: TGTGCCAGCAGCCTCGGGGGACAGGGGAGTGGCTACACCTTC; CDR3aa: CASSLGGQGSGYTF
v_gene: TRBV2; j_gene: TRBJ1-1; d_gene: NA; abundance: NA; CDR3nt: TGTGCCAGCAGGGGGGCAGGGTCCAACACTGAAGCTTTCTTT; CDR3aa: CASRGAGSNTEAFF
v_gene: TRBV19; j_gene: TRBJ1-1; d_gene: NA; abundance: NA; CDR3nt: TGTGCCAGTAGTCGGGGGGGCATAGCTTTCTTT; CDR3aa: CASSRGGIAFF
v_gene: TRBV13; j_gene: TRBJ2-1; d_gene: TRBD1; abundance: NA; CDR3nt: TGTGCCAGCAGTTCCGCCGGGACAGGGGCCAATGAGCAGTTCTTC; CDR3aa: CASSSAGTGANEQFF